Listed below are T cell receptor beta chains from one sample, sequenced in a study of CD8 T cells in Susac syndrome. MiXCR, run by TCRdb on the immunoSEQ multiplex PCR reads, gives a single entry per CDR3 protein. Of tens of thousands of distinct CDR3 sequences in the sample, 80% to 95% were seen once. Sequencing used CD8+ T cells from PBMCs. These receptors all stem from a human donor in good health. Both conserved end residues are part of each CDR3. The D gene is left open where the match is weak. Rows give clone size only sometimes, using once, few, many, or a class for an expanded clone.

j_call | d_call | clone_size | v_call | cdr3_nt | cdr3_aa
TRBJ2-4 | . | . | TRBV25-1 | TGTGCCAGCAGTCCCTACAGGGTGGAGGGAGCCAAAAACATTCAGTACTTC | CASSPYRVEGAKNIQYF
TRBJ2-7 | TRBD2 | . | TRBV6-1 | TGTGCCAGCAGTGACTCAGCGGGAGTCGGCGAGCAGTACTTC | CASSDSAGVGEQYF
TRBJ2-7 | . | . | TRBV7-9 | TGTGCCAGCAGCCCCGGGACCTCGTCGGAGCAGTACTTC | CASSPGTSSEQYF
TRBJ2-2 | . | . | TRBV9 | TGTGCCAGCAGCGGAGGAGAACCCGGGGAGCTGTTTTTT | CASSGGEPGELFF
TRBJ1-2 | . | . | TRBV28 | TGTGCCAGCAGTTTAGGGGGGGGGCCCCAGGACTATGGCTACACCTTC | CASSLGGGPQDYGYTF
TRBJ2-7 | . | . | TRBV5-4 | TGTGCCAGCAGCTTGGGCCCCAGTGGTTCCTACGAGCAGTACTTC | CASSLGPSGSYEQYF
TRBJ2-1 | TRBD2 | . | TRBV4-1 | TGCGCCAGCAGCCAAGATTCCGCGGGGGAAGGCAATGAGCAGTTCTTC | CASSQDSAGEGNEQFF
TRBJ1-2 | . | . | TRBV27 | TGTGCCAGCAGTCTATATACAGGGTCGGGCTACACCTTC | CASSLYTGSGYTF
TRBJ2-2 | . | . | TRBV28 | TGTGCCAGCAGCTGGTGGGCCGGGGAGCTGTTTTTT | CASSWWAGELFF
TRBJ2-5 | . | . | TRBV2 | TGTGCCAGCAGTGGGACAGAAGAGACCCAGTACTTC | CASSGTEETQYF
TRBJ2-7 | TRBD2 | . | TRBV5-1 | TGCGCCAGCAGCTTGGCCCGCGGGAGAATTCACGAGCAGTACTTC | CASSLARGRIHEQYF
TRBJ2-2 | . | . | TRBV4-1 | TGCGCCAGCAGCCAAACCGGGACGGACACCGGGGAGCTGTTTTTT | CASSQTGTDTGELFF
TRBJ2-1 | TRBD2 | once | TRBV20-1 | TGCAGGGCTAGCGGGAGGGCCGTAAATGAGCAGTTCTTC | CRASGRAVNEQFF
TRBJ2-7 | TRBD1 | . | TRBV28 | TGTGCCAGCAGTCCGGCCGGGACAGGGTACGAGCAGTACTTC | CASSPAGTGYEQYF
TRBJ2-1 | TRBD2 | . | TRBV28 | TGTGCCAGCAGCCAACTAGCGGGAGGCGACAATGAGCAGTTCTTC | CASSQLAGGDNEQFF